This T cell receptor (beta chain) stems from a study of a mutant IDH1 vaccine in newly diagnosed glioma. Time point given: baseline, week 1 (first vaccination visit). Treatment specified: pre-vaccination baseline after standard-of-care therapy. Data came from immunoSEQ multiplex PCR; TCRdb stores just in-frame clones and leaves some out. The sample has about 35,000 clones; more than 85% are singletons. In germline, CDR1 is SGHDT, CDR2 YYEEEE. CDR3 length equals 15 residues. Trimming took 4 bases from V and 2 from J; bases not matched to a gene: 3. This TCR was sampled from a woman aged 40 to 50 with glioma. Sequenced here: PBMCs, sampled from a glioma patient treated with radiotherapy, temozolomide or both. The V gene is TRBV5-6, the J gene TRBJ1-3, with 10 bases lining up with TRBD1. In DNA, the CDR3 is TGTGCCAGCAGCCCCGGGACAGGGGCTGGAAACACCATATATTTT. Its translation: CASSPGTGAGNTIYF.